This TCR beta chain derives from a study of T cells after yellow fever vaccination. TCRdb recomputed calls from the 5' RACE reads with MiXCR, one row per CDR3 protein. This table holds about 260,000 distinct CDR3 sequences, around 4.9% found once. Study-level points and caveats: FACS-sorted repertoires could harbor abundant contaminating bulk-population clonotypes.

In regard to this clonotype: Antigen specificity is unknown.

Germline V gives CDR1 LGHNA, CDR2 YNFKEQ. The ends lost 0 bases at V and 8 bases at J; junction bases unmatched: 4. The CDR3 loop spans 14 amino acids. The sequence was collected from a man aged 18 to 30 who received the YFV17D yellow fever vaccine. The gene calls are TRBV4-2 and TRBJ2-1; 7 bases match TRBD2. Material: CD4+ T cells sorted from PBMCs, obtained on the day of the yellow fever booster vaccination. The CDR3 DNA sequence: TGTGCCAGCAGCCAAGAAGCGGGGATGGATGAGCAGTTCTTC. It yields the protein CASSQEAGMDEQFF.